Each of the 32 T cell receptor beta chains below was sequenced from the same sample in a study of T cell responses to AZD1222 COVID-19 vaccine. The data were produced by immunoSEQ multiplex PCR, yet TCRdb's version contains in-frame clones alone and is incomplete. The sample includes 150,000 or so clones, about 85% seen only once; the top ten take 2.5% to 4%. The source material was peripheral blood, sampled on day 0 of AZD1222 vaccination. Source of these receptors: an adult in good health.

The chain recombines TRBV7-3 with TRBJ2-1; the match to TRBD1 covers 9 bases. This CDR3 comprises 14 residues. Trimming removed 5 bases from V and 9 bases from J; junction bases left unmatched: 8. Germline CDR1 reads SGHTA; CDR2 reads FQGTGA. The CDR3 nucleotides are TGTGCCAGCAGCCCAACGGGACAGGGCACTGAGCAGTTCTTC. Protein sequence: CASSPTGQGTEQFF. Drawing the rest from reference TRBV7-3 and TRBJ2-1, the complete variable domain is GAGVSQTPSNKVTEKGKYVELRCDPISGHTALYWYRQSLGQGPEFLIYFQGTGAADDSGLPNDRFFAVRPEGSVSTLKIQRTERGDSAVYLCASSPTGQGTEQFFGPGTRLTVL.

The genes are TRBV6-5 and TRBJ1-2, with D maybe TRBD1 (5 bases). Germline CDR1 MNHEY, CDR2 SVGAGI. V was cut by 8 bases and J by 4 bases, with 17 bases left in between. The CDR3 covers 14 residues. This CDR3 is CASRTKGTSYGYTF. CDR3 DNA: TGTGCCAGCCGGACGAAAGGGACGTCCTATGGCTACACCTTC.

The chain is built from TRBV5-1 and TRBJ1-4, with TRBD1 matching 11 bases. CDR1 and CDR2 from the germline V gene are SGHRS and YFSETQ. This CDR3 contains 15 residues. The V and J ends lost 4 bases and 6 bases, in that order; junction bases with no gene match: 5. For the CDR3, the DNA is TGCGCCAGCAGCGGACAGGGGGCCGTAGATGAAAAACTGTTTTTT. Its protein is CASSGQGAVDEKLFF.

The chain joins TRBV9 to TRBJ2-1; a weak D match, TRBD2 (6 bases). Germline values: CDR1 SGDLS, CDR2 YYNGEE. The CDR3 covers 14 residues. V was pared by 4 bases and J by 4 bases, with 12 bases between. The chain's CDR3 is CASSTLTSYNEQFF. The CDR3 bases are TGTGCCAGCAGCACCCTGACTAGTTACAATGAGCAGTTCTTC.

The chain carries TRBV2 and TRBJ2-7, with 9 bases identical to TRBD2. Trimming cost V 2 bases and J 3 bases; bases outside gene matches: 5. The V gene's germline CDR1 is SNHLY and CDR2 FYNNEI. The CDR3 has 15 residues. The CDR3 nucleotides are TGTGCCAGCAGTGAAAGGCTGACTAGCGGCTACGAGCAGTACTTC. It encodes CASSERLTSGYEQYF.

The chain couples TRBV19 to TRBJ1-5; weak D call: TRBD1 (5 bases). V lost 7 bases to trimming and J lost 8 bases, with 18 bases between them. Germline V lookup: CDR1 LNHDA, CDR2 SQIVND (reference sequence). The CDR3 has 14 amino acids. The CDR3 DNA reads TGTGCCAGTAACCCGGTGGGGGAGTGGGAGCCCCAGCATTTT. Translated, it gives CASNPVGEWEPQHF.

This clone occurred once. V gene TRBV6-1 combines with J gene TRBJ1-1; D remains unclear. Germline CDR1 and CDR2: MNHNS and SASEGT. V lost 2 bases and J 0 bases, leaving 4 bases between the germline ends. There are 13 residues in the CDR3. The chain's CDR3 is CASSETMNTEAFF. The CDR3 DNA is TGTGCCAGCAGTGAAACAATGAACACTGAAGCTTTCTTT.

The CDR3 nucleotides read TGCAGCGTCGACAGGGATGGGGATGAGCAGTTCTTC. Amino acid sequence: CSVDRDGDEQFF. This rearrangement joins TRBV29-1 to TRBJ2-1; 7 bases are a match to TRBD1. Germline values: CDR1 SQVTM, CDR2 ANQGSEA. V lost 6 bases to trimming and J lost 8 bases; unmatched junction nucleotides: 7. The CDR3 runs to 12 residues.

The chain is built from TRBV5-5 and TRBJ2-3; D remains unclear. Germline values: CDR1 SGHKS, CDR2 YYEKEE (reference sequence). This CDR3 has 12 residues. V was shortened by 3 bases and J by 4 bases, with 6 bases between the two germline ends. The CDR3 reads CASSSLADTQYF. CDR3 nucleotides: TGTGCCAGCAGCTCACTCGCAGATACGCAGTATTTT.

The chain couples TRBV19 to TRBJ1-5; D unclear. The CDR3 has 14 amino acids. The V end was cut by 5 bases, the J end by 5 bases, with 13 bases between. The germline V gene encodes CDR1 LNHDA and CDR2 SQIVND (reference sequence). The CDR3 region has the DNA TGTGCCAGTAGTGTCCCACAGCATGATCAGCCCCAGCATTTT. This encodes CASSVPQHDQPQHF.

The CDR3 protein is CASSPPDVKKAFF. CDR3 nucleotide sequence: TGTGCCAGCAGTCCCCCGGACGTGAAAAAAGCTTTCTTT. The genes are TRBV12-3 or TRBV12-4 and TRBJ1-1, with no clear D. V dropped 5 bases and J dropped 9 bases, with 16 bases sitting between them. The CDR3 loop spans 13 amino acids.

The rearrangement joins TRBV15 to TRBJ2-7; perhaps TRBD2 as D (5 bases). The germline V and J ends were trimmed by 5 bases and 3 bases, with 11 bases remaining between them. Germline V gives CDR1 LNHNV, CDR2 YYDKDF (reference sequence). This CDR3 is built from 13 residues. CDR3 sequence: CATSRGSYYEQYF. The DNA for the CDR3 is TGTGCCACCAGCCGAGGGAGTTACTACGAGCAGTACTTC. Filled out from reference TRBV15 and TRBJ2-7, the complete variable domain reads DAMVIQNPRYQVTQFGKPVTLSCSQTLNHNVMYWYQQKSSQAPKLLFHYYDKDFNNEADTPDNFQSRRPNTSFCFLDIRSPGLGDTAMYLCATSRGSYYEQYFGPGTRLTVT.

This clone was counted once. V usage is TRBV5-1 and J usage is TRBJ1-2; TRBD1 aligns across 7 bases. Per the germline V gene, CDR1 is SGHRS and CDR2 is YFSETQ. This CDR3 has 16 residues. With 4 bases clipped from V and 2 bases from J, the junction kept 11 bases outside the gene matches. The CDR3 reads CASSPGTASKNYGYTF. The CDR3 DNA reads TGCGCCAGCAGCCCAGGGACAGCTTCGAAAAACTATGGCTACACCTTC.

This clone was seen just once. The chain employs TRBV6-4 and TRBJ1-6, with TRBD1 identical over 9 bases. The V and J ends lost 8 bases and 8 bases, in that order; junction bases with no gene match: 7. This CDR3 is 14 amino acids long. From germline, CDR1 is MRHNA and CDR2 SNTAGT. The CDR3 protein is CASARDRAHSPLHF. The CDR3 DNA reads TGTGCCAGCGCCCGGGACAGGGCCCATTCACCCCTCCACTTT.

This chain joins TRBV3-1 (or the pseudogene TRBV3-2) and TRBJ2-1; 9 positions agree with TRBD2. Germline values: CDR1 LGHDT, CDR2 YNNKEL (reference sequence). After removal of 0 bases from V and 0 bases from J, the junction contained 3 bases not matched to a gene. The CDR3 has 17 residues. This CDR3 is CASSQDGSGSSYNEQFF. The CDR3 DNA is TGTGCCAGCAGCCAAGATGGTAGCGGGAGCTCCTACAATGAGCAGTTCTTC.

The chain carries TRBV3-1 (or the pseudogene TRBV3-2) and TRBJ1-3, with no clear D. With 1 base removed from V and 2 bases from J, the gap between germline ends came to 9 bases. The CDR3 loop spans 15 amino acids. Germline V CDR1 and CDR2: LGHDT, YNNKEL (reference sequence). CDR3 in DNA: TGTGCCAGCAGCCAAGGGGCCGGGACTGGAAACACCATATATTTT. Translated, it gives CASSQGAGTGNTIYF.

The chain has TRBV28 and TRBJ1-6, with 7 bases aligning to TRBD1. In germline, CDR1 is MDHEN, CDR2 SYDVKM. This CDR3 has 15 residues. The V gene end was trimmed by 6 bases and the J gene end by 5 bases; junction bases not matched to a gene: 7. The CDR3 region is CASSLWGQNNSPLHF. DNA for the CDR3: TGTGCCAGCAGCCTCTGGGGACAGAATAATTCACCCCTCCACTTT.

This chain uses TRBV29-1 with TRBJ2-3; 9 positions agree with TRBD2. CDR3 length: 13 residues. CDR1 and CDR2 from the germline V gene are SQVTM and ANQGSEA. V was pared by 4 bases and J by 2 bases, with 1 base of the junction left unmatched. The CDR3 DNA sequence: TGCAGCGTTGGCGGGGGGGACACAGATACGCAGTATTTT. Translating it yields CSVGGGDTDTQYF.

The rearrangement uses TRBV29-1 and TRBJ1-1; D may be TRBD1 (5 bases). This CDR3 spans 12 amino acids. CDR1 is SQVTM and CDR2 is ANQGSEA in the germline V gene. Trimming shortened V by 7 bases and J by 4 bases, and 13 bases separated the two germline ends. CDR3 amino acids: CSAGDPPTEAFF. CDR3 nucleotide sequence: TGCAGCGCCGGGGACCCCCCCACTGAAGCTTTCTTT.

This chain links TRBV27 with TRBJ1-1; unclear D gene. Germline V gives CDR1 MNHEY, CDR2 SMNVEV (reference sequence). The CDR3 loop spans 11 amino acids. V was trimmed by 2 bases and J by 10 bases, leaving 8 bases between them. This chain's CDR3 is CASSLGWGAFF. DNA for the CDR3: TGTGCCAGCAGTTTAGGCTGGGGAGCTTTCTTT.

The chain joins TRBV18 to TRBJ1-1, with D possibly being TRBD1 (5 bases). The CDR3 spans 12 residues. Germline V gives CDR1 KGHSH, CDR2 LQKENI. V lost 6 bases, J lost 8 bases, and 13 bases lay in between. The CDR3 here is CASSSQGGEAFF. CDR3 DNA sequence: TGTGCCAGCTCCAGTCAGGGAGGGGAAGCTTTCTTT.

This rearrangement joins TRBV18 to TRBJ2-1; D remains ambiguous. Germline CDR1 reads KGHSH; CDR2 reads LQKENI. The CDR3 totals 16 residues. The germline V and J ends were trimmed by 4 bases and 8 bases, with 21 bases remaining between them. The CDR3 loop is CASSRNPGPSWDEQFF. The DNA of the CDR3 is TGTGCCAGCTCACGCAACCCCGGCCCGTCCTGGGATGAGCAGTTCTTC.

This clone has only one observation. The chain employs TRBV18 and TRBJ2-1; TRBD2 agrees at 7 bases. CDR1 is KGHSH and CDR2 is LQKENI in the germline V gene. V gave up 4 bases and J gave up 10 bases; unmatched junction bases: 7. The CDR3 consists of 13 residues. The CDR3, as DNA: TGTGCCAGCTCACTCAACAACGGGGGGGAGCAGTTCTTC. It encodes CASSLNNGGEQFF.

V usage is TRBV25-1 and J usage is TRBJ1-1; D not resolved. CDR1 MGHDK and CDR2 SYGVNS come from the germline V gene. CDR3 length: 13 amino acids. Trimming pared 3 bases from V and 7 bases from J, leaving 12 bases between. CDR3 loop: CASSDMGWDEAFF. CDR3 in DNA: TGTGCCAGCAGTGATATGGGGTGGGATGAAGCTTTCTTT.

The CDR3 loop is CASNMGGLGTEAFF. In DNA form, the CDR3 reads TGTGCCAGCAACATGGGGGGGCTCGGAACTGAAGCTTTCTTT. This chain uses TRBV7-2 with TRBJ1-1; possibly TRBD1 for D (6 bases). The CDR3 runs to 14 residues. Germline V gene lookup returns CDR1 SGHTA and CDR2 FQGNSA. Trimming took 7 bases from V and 5 from J, leaving 17 bases between them.

The rearrangement uses TRBV2 and TRBJ2-7; no clear D. Germline V CDR1 and CDR2: SNHLY, FYNNEI. V was shortened by 6 bases and J by 7 bases, with 10 bases between the two germline ends. The CDR3 runs to 11 residues. This CDR3 is CASRRDAEQYF. In DNA, the CDR3 is TGTGCCAGCAGAAGAGATGCAGAGCAGTACTTC.

The chain employs TRBV7-3 and TRBJ2-5, with 7 bases aligning to TRBD2. Germline trimming cut 4 bases from V and 3 bases from J; bases unmatched to any gene: 8. Germline V gene lookup returns CDR1 SGHTA and CDR2 FQGTGA. The CDR3 is made up of 15 amino acids. CDR3 protein: CASSSSGAVKETQYF. CDR3 in DNA: TGTGCCAGCAGCTCCAGCGGGGCGGTTAAAGAGACCCAGTACTTC.

This sequence joins TRBV6-6 and TRBJ1-2; possible D gene TRBD1, 6 bases. The V and J ends lost 8 bases and 8 bases respectively, with 27 bases between them. CDR1 is MNHNY, CDR2 SVGAGI, per germline (reference sequence). CDR3 length: 16 residues. The CDR3 DNA reads as TGTGCCAGCTCACCGTGGGACAAGATCGGGGAGGGCGGCTACACCTTC. Protein sequence: CASSPWDKIGEGGYTF.

The chain uses TRBV28 and TRBJ2-7; D call uncertain. CDR1 is MDHEN and CDR2 is SYDVKM in the germline V gene. V was clipped by 6 bases and J by 2 bases, with 11 bases between them. The CDR3 is 13 amino acids. As DNA, the CDR3 is TGTGCCAGCAGGTGGGGAAGTACCTACGAGCAGTACTTC. Translating it yields CASRWGSTYEQYF. Filled out from reference TRBV28 and TRBJ2-7, the complete variable domain reads DVKVTQSSRYLVKRTGEKVFLECVQDMDHENMFWYRQDPGLGLRLIYFSYDVKMKEKGDIPEGYSVSREKKERFSLILESASTNQTSMYLCASRWGSTYEQYFGPGTRLTVT.

The rearrangement links TRBV5-1 to TRBJ1-1, with D unresolved. Germline lookup yields CDR1 SGHRS and CDR2 YFSETQ. V was trimmed by 0 bases and J by 1 base, leaving 4 bases between them. The CDR3 is 13 amino acids. For the CDR3, the DNA is TGCGCCAGCAGCTTGGGGTCGAACACTGAAGCTTTCTTT. Translation gives CASSLGSNTEAFF.

J is TRBJ1-4 and V is TRBV7-2; 9 nucleotides agree with TRBD1. The V gene's germline CDR1 is SGHTA and CDR2 FQGNSA. The V segment lost 0 bases and the J segment 8 bases; nucleotides outside the gene matches: 10. The CDR3 covers 17 residues. The CDR3 coding sequence is TGTGCCAGCAGCTTAGCGCTTTCCGGGACAGGGCAGGAAAAACTGTTTTTT. This codes for CASSLALSGTGQEKLFF.

The CDR3, as DNA: TGCAGCGTTGAAGATGGGGACAGGGTAGCCGGCTACACCTTC. Translating gives CSVEDGDRVAGYTF. The rearrangement links TRBV29-1 to TRBJ1-2; TRBD1 matches at 9 bases. The CDR3 is 14 residues long. Germline V gene lookup returns CDR1 SQVTM and CDR2 ANQGSEA. The V gene end was trimmed by 0 bases and the J gene end by 8 bases; junction bases not matched to a gene: 7. The full variable domain, completed using reference TRBV29-1 and TRBJ1-2, is SAVISQKPSRDICQRGTSLTIQCQVDSQVTMMFWYRQQPGQSLTLIATANQGSEATYESGFVIDKFPISRPNLTFSTLTVSNMSPEDSSIYLCSVEDGDRVAGYTFGSGTRLTVV.